A selection of T cell receptor beta chains follows, all from one sample in a study of T cell responses to AZD1222 COVID-19 vaccine. Clones were read by immunoSEQ multiplex PCR, and TCRdb kept only the in-frame ones, dropping some. This table holds 75,000 or so clones, more than 85% found once. Sequencing used peripheral blood, obtained 28 days after the second AZD1222 dose. The receptors were sampled from an adult who received the AZD1222 COVID-19 vaccine. Both conserved end residues are part of each CDR3. D genes are given only for firm matches. For some rows the clone size is stated as once, few or many, or as a class when expanded; others skip it.

>15|TRBV4-2|TRBD2|.|TRBJ2-1
CASSQLLAGAHEQFF
TGTGCCAGCAGCCAACTCCTAGCGGGGGCTCATGAGCAGTTCTTC
>16|TRBV11-3|.|.|TRBJ2-1
CASSLEAREYSNEQFF
TGTGCCAGCAGCTTAGAAGCCAGGGAGTACTCCAATGAGCAGTTCTTC
>15|TRBV7-2|TRBD1|.|TRBJ1-1
CASSLQQGVSTEAFF
TGTGCCAGCAGCTTACAACAGGGGGTCAGCACTGAAGCTTTCTTT
>16|TRBV4-3|TRBD2|.|TRBJ2-1
CASSPRRGRDDNEQFF
TGCGCCAGCAGCCCGCGTCGCGGGAGGGACGACAATGAGCAGTTCTTC
>11|TRBV5-1|.|.|TRBJ1-1
CASRGDTEAFF
TGCGCCAGCAGGGGCGACACTGAAGCTTTCTTT
>16|TRBV23-1|.|.|TRBJ1-1
CASSQTPGQANTEAFF
TGCGCCAGCAGTCAGACACCTGGACAAGCGAACACTGAAGCTTTCTTT
>15|TRBV19|.|.|TRBJ1-4
CAASRPTGLVEKLFF
TGTGCCGCCTCCCGTCCCACAGGGTTGGTTGAAAAACTGTTTTTT
>16|TRBV6-5|.|.|TRBJ1-2
CASSYSGVTVLMGYTF
TGTGCCAGCAGTTACTCGGGGGTTACAGTCCTTATGGGCTACACCTTC
>15|TRBV6-5|TRBD1|.|TRBJ2-5
CASSRSTGGAETQYF
TGTGCCAGCAGCCGATCGACAGGGGGGGCAGAGACCCAGTACTTC
>15|TRBV3-1/TRBV3-2|TRBD1|.|TRBJ1-6
CASSPRQGENSPLHF
TGTGCCAGCAGCCCCCGACAGGGGGAGAATTCACCCCTCCACTTT
>14|TRBV7-9|.|.|TRBJ2-3
CASSLEGPVGTQYF
TGTGCCAGCAGCTTAGAGGGGCCCGTAGGTACGCAGTATTTT
>13|TRBV9|.|.|TRBJ1-1
CASSVHLGGEAFF
TGTGCCAGCAGCGTCCACCTTGGGGGTGAAGCTTTCTTT
>15|TRBV15|.|.|TRBJ1-4
CATSREQQLIEKLFF
TGTGCCACCAGCAGAGAACAGCAACTAATCGAAAAACTGTTTTTT
>13|TRBV6-5|TRBD1|.|TRBJ1-4
CASRGGPNEKLFF
TGTGCCAGCAGAGGGGGCCCTAATGAAAAACTGTTTTTT
>12|TRBV12-3/TRBV12-4|.|.|TRBJ1-2
CASSFEGTGYTF
TGTGCCAGCAGTTTCGAGGGAACAGGCTACACCTTC
>15|TRBV6-5|.|once|TRBJ2-5
CASSYLPGLQETQYF
TGTGCCAGCAGTTATCTCCCAGGTCTACAAGAGACCCAGTACTTC
>15|TRBV28|.|.|TRBJ1-4
CASSTGRAAGEKLFF
TGTGCCAGCTCCACAGGCAGGGCTGCGGGCGAAAAACTGTTTTTT
>19|TRBV4-3|TRBD2|.|TRBJ2-1
CASSQGGILGGRAVNEQFF
TGCGCCAGCAGCCAAGGGGGCATCTTAGGCGGGAGGGCCGTAAATGAGCAGTTCTTC
>15|TRBV28|TRBD1|.|TRBJ2-1
CASSSGQGSYNEQFF
TGTGCCAGCAGTTCGGGACAGGGATCCTACAATGAGCAGTTCTTC
>18|TRBV7-2|TRBD2|.|TRBJ2-7
CASSLIGGRGELRNEQYF
TGTGCCAGCAGCTTAATCGGAGGGCGGGGGGAATTGAGGAACGAGCAGTACTTC
>15|TRBV5-1|TRBD1|.|TRBJ1-6
CASSLVGTDNSPLHF
TGCGCCAGCAGCTTGGTAGGGACAGATAATTCACCCCTCCACTTT
>13|TRBV28|.|.|TRBJ1-3
CASRWDSGNTIYF
TGTGCCAGCCGGTGGGACTCTGGAAACACCATATATTTT
>15|TRBV11-2|TRBD2|.|TRBJ2-3
CASSSAGGYGDTQYF
TGTGCCAGCAGCTCGGCGGGAGGGTATGGAGATACGCAGTATTTT
>13|TRBV4-1|.|once|TRBJ2-7
CASSQQGSYEQYF
TGCGCCAGCAGCCAGCAGGGTTCGTACGAGCAGTACTTC
>16|TRBV6-1|TRBD1|.|TRBJ2-7
CASSDTGGTKSYEQYF
TGTGCCAGCAGTGACACAGGGGGCACCAAGTCCTACGAGCAGTACTTC
>16|TRBV6-5|.|.|TRBJ1-2
CASSYSLLPRKYGYTF
TGTGCCAGCAGTTACTCACTCCTCCCAAGGAAGTATGGCTACACCTTC
>14|TRBV5-6|.|.|TRBJ1-6
CASSFDSYNSPLHF
TGTGCCAGCAGCTTCGACAGCTATAATTCACCCCTCCACTTT
>14|TRBV7-2|TRBD2|once|TRBJ2-1
CASSSLAGGSEQFF
TGTGCCAGCAGCTCACTAGCGGGAGGTTCTGAGCAGTTCTTC
>13|TRBV9|.|once|TRBJ2-7
CASSVAAQGEQYF
TGTGCCAGCAGCGTAGCGGCGCAGGGCGAGCAGTACTTC
>13|TRBV12-3/TRBV12-4|.|.|TRBJ1-1
CASRKTGTTEAFF
TGTGCCAGCAGAAAGACAGGCACTACTGAAGCTTTCTTT
>15|TRBV4-2|.|few|TRBJ2-7
CASSPPGREVGEQYF
TGTGCCAGCAGCCCACCAGGCAGGGAAGTAGGCGAGCAGTACTTC
>13|TRBV4-1|.|.|TRBJ2-1
CASSSIGRNEQFF
TGCGCCAGCAGTTCTATTGGTAGGAATGAGCAGTTCTTC
>18|TRBV27|.|once|TRBJ2-6
CASSSQWGGLSGANVLTF
TGTGCCAGCAGTTCTCAATGGGGGGGGCTCTCTGGGGCCAACGTCCTGACTTTC
>19|TRBV9|TRBD2|.|TRBJ2-2
CASSELTGTSGLNTGELFF
TGTGCCAGCAGCGAACTCACCGGGACTAGCGGGTTAAACACCGGGGAGCTGTTTTTT
>12|TRBV7-9|.|.|TRBJ2-3
CASSQAGDTQYF
TGTGCCAGCAGCCAGGCTGGGGATACGCAGTATTTT
>13|TRBV6-5|TRBD1|.|TRBJ1-4
CASRRTGNEKLFF
TGTGCCAGCAGAAGGACAGGGAATGAAAAACTGTTTTTT
>16|TRBV25-1|TRBD2|.|TRBJ2-1
CASRGFAGGPGDEQFF
TGTGCCAGCAGAGGATTTGCGGGAGGGCCGGGCGATGAGCAGTTCTTC
>15|TRBV6-5|TRBD1|.|TRBJ1-6
CASSGATGANSPLHF
TGTGCCAGCAGCGGTGCGACAGGGGCGAATTCACCCCTCCACTTT
>13|TRBV29-1|.|.|TRBJ2-2
CSVLRPVGGELFF
TGCAGCGTCCTTAGGCCCGTAGGCGGGGAGCTGTTTTTT
>17|TRBV28|.|.|TRBJ1-4
CASRDRGAIVINEKLFF
TGTGCCAGCAGGGACAGAGGGGCAATCGTTATTAATGAAAAACTGTTTTTT
>18|TRBV4-1|TRBD2|.|TRBJ2-1
CASSQDFAGGHPYNEQFF
TGCGCCAGCAGCCAAGATTTCGCGGGAGGGCATCCCTACAATGAGCAGTTCTTC
>14|TRBV7-9|TRBD1|.|TRBJ1-4
CASSSGQSGEKLFF
TGTGCCAGCAGCTCGGGACAGTCCGGGGAAAAACTGTTTTTT
>13|TRBV27|.|.|TRBJ1-1
CASSLAKNTEAFF
TGTGCCAGCAGTTTGGCAAAGAACACTGAAGCTTTCTTT
>17|TRBV7-2|TRBD2|.|TRBJ2-7
CASSDHSGRGSSYEQYF
TGTGCCAGCAGCGACCATAGCGGGAGGGGAAGCTCCTACGAGCAGTACTTC
>11|TRBV6-5|.|.|TRBJ2-7
CASSLSHEQYF
TGTGCCAGCAGTTTAAGCCACGAGCAGTACTTC
>15|TRBV9|.|.|TRBJ1-2
CASSVDQGRNYGYTF
TGTGCCAGCAGCGTAGATCAGGGTCGGAACTATGGCTACACCTTC
>14|TRBV5-5|TRBD1|.|TRBJ2-7
CASSWTGAEGEQYF
TGTGCCAGCAGCTGGACAGGCGCTGAGGGCGAGCAGTACTTC
>13|TRBV6-5|.|.|TRBJ2-5
CASSPTWYETQYF
TGTGCCAGCAGTCCCACTTGGTATGAGACCCAGTACTTC
>14|TRBV7-9|.|once|TRBJ2-1
CASSSPGRFHEQFF
TGTGCCAGCAGCTCCCCGGGACGGTTCCATGAGCAGTTCTTC
>15|TRBV6-1|.|.|TRBJ1-4
CASSDSSPWVEKLFF
TGTGCCAGCAGTGACAGCTCTCCTTGGGTCGAAAAACTGTTTTTT
>17|TRBV5-6|TRBD1|.|TRBJ2-7
CASSLARRGTGLYEQYF
TGTGCCAGCAGCTTGGCACGTCGCGGGACAGGGTTATACGAGCAGTACTTC
>16|TRBV7-2|TRBD1|.|TRBJ1-2
CASSSGTAFLGVGYTF
TGTGCCAGCAGCTCCGGGACAGCGTTCTTGGGGGTAGGCTACACCTTC
>13|TRBV5-1|.|.|TRBJ1-2
CASSEEDRSGYTF
TGCGCCAGCAGCGAGGAAGACAGGTCGGGCTACACCTTC
>13|TRBV14|.|once|TRBJ1-1
CASRKETNTEAFF
TGTGCCAGCAGGAAGGAGACGAACACTGAAGCTTTCTTT